Reported below is one T cell receptor (beta chain). Its target is unknown. It was with a sample-barcoded 5' primer and a J-beta primer mix that a second PCR of about 6 to 12 cycles was run. In TCRdb, the 5' RACE reads were re-called with MiXCR into one record per CDR3 protein. The data show about 1.6 million distinct CDR3 sequences, almost 35% seen once. These data originate in a study of blood T cells in healthy people across ages. The CDR3 runs 15 residues. Trimming removed 5 bases from V and 4 bases from J; junction bases left unmatched: 9. Germline CDR1 is DFQATT and CDR2 is SNEGSKA (reference sequence). Every donor gave ten milliliters of peripheral blood. Notes on the study in general: Per-million-T-cell TCR beta diversity fell roughly linearly with age. Aged donors had fewer naive CD4+ cells and lower diversity than long-lived donors.

The material sequenced was blood. V and J are TRBV20-1 and TRBJ2-3; TRBD2 matches 10 bases. The clonotype comes from a young woman in good health. In nucleotides, the CDR3 is TGCAGTGCTCCGGCTAGCGGGAGTGTGGCAGATACGCAGTATTTT. It specifies CSAPASGSVADTQYF.